This TCR beta chain was documented in a study of shared clonotypes between healthy human individuals. Positive CCR7 selection of CD45RO-negative cells yielded the naive CD8 cells, and terminally differentiated effector memory CD45RA+ cells were excluded. Those who donated were healthy HIV-negative adults, with no recent acute infections or vaccinations reported. Study-level findings and limits: Researchers sampled only blood; tissue repertoires likely differ. Of the naive CD4 clonotypes, 4% to 5% were shared across a few donors.

About this clone: Its antigen remains unidentified.

CDR3 length equals 15 residues. CDR1 is SEHNR, CDR2 FQNEAQ, per germline (reference sequence). V shed 3 bases, J shed 2 bases, and the junction held 5 bases outside the gene matches. Deep level was the assay's run setting. Measured with immunoSEQ multiplex PCR; TCRdb has only the in-frame clones, and not every one. The table shows some 2 million clones, with about 95% occurring only once. The receptor was derived from a man in his late teens or twenties in good health. The chain couples TRBV7-9 to TRBJ1-1, with 8 bases lining up with TRBD1. What was sequenced was naive CD8+ T cells sorted from blood. The CDR3 loop is CASSFKDRENTEAFF. CDR3 nucleotide sequence: TGTGCCAGCAGCTTCAAGGACAGGGAAAACACTGAAGCTTTCTTT.